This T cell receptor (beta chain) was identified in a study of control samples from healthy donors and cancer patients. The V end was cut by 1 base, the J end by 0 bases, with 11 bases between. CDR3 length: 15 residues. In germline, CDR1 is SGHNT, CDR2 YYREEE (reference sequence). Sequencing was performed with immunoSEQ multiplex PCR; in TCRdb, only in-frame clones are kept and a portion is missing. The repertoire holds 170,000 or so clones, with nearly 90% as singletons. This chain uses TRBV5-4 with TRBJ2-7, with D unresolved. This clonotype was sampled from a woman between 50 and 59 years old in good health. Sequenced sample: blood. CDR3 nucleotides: TGTGCCAGCAGCTTGTCCGCAGGCAGCTCCTACGAGCAGTACTTC. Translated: CASSLSAGSSYEQYF.